The TCR beta chain under discussion was sequenced for a study of technical replicates of blood from a handful of donors. The CDR3 consists of 13 residues. In germline, CDR1 is SGHTS, CDR2 YDEGEE. Between the trimmed V and J ends, which lost 1 base and 0 bases, there was a span of 4 bases. TCRdb's table, derived via immunoSEQ multiplex PCR, lists solely in-frame clones and lacks some. The sample shows some 80,000 clones, approximately 78% of them seen only once. This receptor was obtained from a human donor in good health. Some clones in this sample may be carry-over from other donors' samples. The sample was PBMCs. The rearrangement uses TRBV5-8 and TRBJ2-5; D is unresolved. The DNA for the CDR3 is TGTGCCAGCAGCTTGCGGGACCAAGAGACCCAGTACTTC. It is translated as CASSLRDQETQYF.